A single sample is the source of the 10 T cell receptor beta chains below, sequenced in a study of blood T cell repertoires in COVID-19. Sequencing was performed with immunoSEQ multiplex PCR; in TCRdb, only in-frame clones are kept and a portion is missing. Of roughly 230,000 clones listed, 80% to 95% are singletons. The sequenced sample was peripheral blood. Every receptor here comes from a man aged 30 to 45 with COVID-19, enrolled during active disease.

This rearrangement joins TRBV9 to TRBJ2-1, with TRBD2 matching over 8 bases. The germline gives CDR1 SGDLS, CDR2 YYNGEE. V was pared by 2 bases and J by 3 bases, with 4 bases of the junction left unmatched. The CDR3 contains 15 residues. As DNA, the CDR3 is TGTGCCAGCAGCGTGGCGGGGGGTTTCTACAATGAGCAGTTCTTC. Translated, it gives CASSVAGGFYNEQFF.

The chain combines TRBV3-1 (or the pseudogene TRBV3-2) with TRBJ2-5; D gene uncertain. Looked up from germline, CDR1 is LGHDT and CDR2 is YNNKEL (reference sequence). The CDR3 loop spans 13 amino acids. V lost 5 bases to trimming and J lost 0 bases, with 7 bases between them. CDR3 nucleotides: TGTGCCAGCAGCTCGCAGAACCAAGAGACCCAGTACTTC. Its translation is CASSSQNQETQYF.

V and J are TRBV30 and TRBJ1-1; D is unresolved. The CDR3 consists of 14 residues. Trimming took 1 base from V and 1 from J, leaving 10 bases between them. Germline V lookup: CDR1 GTSNPN, CDR2 SVGIG (reference sequence). CDR3 loop: CAWSGAVGNTEAFF. CDR3 coding DNA: TGTGCCTGGAGTGGGGCCGTAGGGAACACTGAAGCTTTCTTT.

V usage is TRBV5-4 and J usage is TRBJ1-1; 9 positions agree with TRBD1. J was trimmed by 1 base and V by 4 bases; bases with no gene match: 8. The CDR3 sequence is 16 residues long. The germline CDR1 and CDR2 sequences are SGHNT and YYREEE (reference sequence). CDR3 DNA sequence: TGTGCCAGCAGCCCGGGACAGGGATTGAGGAACACTGAAGCTTTCTTT. Translated: CASSPGQGLRNTEAFF. The complete variable domain, with remaining parts taken from reference TRBV5-4 and TRBJ1-1, reads ETGVTQSPTHLIKTRGQQVTLRCSSQSGHNTVSWYQQALGQGPQFIFQYYREEENGRGNFPPRFSGLQFPNYSSELNVNALELDDSALYLCASSPGQGLRNTEAFFGQGTRLTVV.

This rearrangement joins TRBV2 to TRBJ1-5; 9 bases are shared with TRBD1. Germline CDR1 is SNHLY and CDR2 is FYNNEI. The V and J ends lost 1 base and 7 bases, in that order; junction bases with no gene match: 5. The CDR3 is 15 residues long. The CDR3 sequence: CASSEGTGEYQPQHF. CDR3 DNA: TGTGCCAGCAGTGAAGGGACAGGGGAATACCAGCCCCAGCATTTT.

This rearrangement joins TRBV27 to TRBJ2-1; D is ambiguous. The CDR3 is 15 residues long. Germline assignment: CDR1 MNHEY and CDR2 SMNVEV (reference sequence). The V end was cut by 5 bases, the J end by 3 bases, with 14 bases between. The CDR3 nucleotides are TGTGCCAGCAGTCCCCAACATCCCCGCTACAATGAGCAGTTCTTC. Protein product: CASSPQHPRYNEQFF.

This rearrangement joins TRBV7-3 to TRBJ1-1; possible D gene TRBD1, 6 bases. This CDR3 is built from 14 residues. The V end lost 5 bases, the J end lost 6 bases, and 16 bases lay between the germline ends. Germline V lookup: CDR1 SGHTA, CDR2 FQGTGA. The CDR3 region has the DNA TGTGCCAGCAGCATAGACCGGGACAACTCTGAAGCTTTCTTT. The encoded protein is CASSIDRDNSEAFF.

V usage is TRBV7-9 and J usage is TRBJ1-2; D gene unclear. V was cut by 5 bases and J by 1 base, with 17 bases left in between. This CDR3 region has 16 residues. CDR1 is SEHNR and CDR2 is FQNEAQ in the germline V gene (reference sequence). CDR3 bases: TGTGCCAGCAGCCCGCGATACCCCGAGGATAACTATGGCTACACCTTC. This gives the protein CASSPRYPEDNYGYTF.

The rearrangement uses TRBV28 and TRBJ1-2; TRBD1 might be the D (6 bases). Germline V gives CDR1 MDHEN, CDR2 SYDVKM. The CDR3 sequence is 14 residues long. CDR3 DNA sequence: TGTGCGACGTTACAGGGTTTTTTAGACTATGGCTACACCTTC. This gives the protein CATLQGFLDYGYTF.

The CDR3 reads CASSLSDREDEAFF. The CDR3 DNA follows: TGCGCCAGCAGCTTGAGCGACAGGGAGGATGAAGCTTTCTTT. The chain has TRBV5-1 and TRBJ1-1; 7 nucleotides align to TRBD1. Per the germline V gene, CDR1 is SGHRS and CDR2 is YFSETQ. CDR3 length equals 14 residues. Losses at the gene ends were 1 base for V and 7 bases for J; bases not matched to a gene: 7.